In this sample, the clone carrying this TCR beta chain turned up many times. The antigen is not known. The CDR3 loop spans 17 amino acids. The germline CDR1 and CDR2 sequences are SGHKS and YYEKEE (reference sequence). V gave up 0 bases and J gave up 0 bases, with 16 bases separating them. This sample was taken from a study of molecular identifiers for immune sequencing clone quantification. The sorting of naive CD8 T cells used the CD8+CD4-CCR7+CD45RA+ phenotype. Findings of the study overall: Beyond 20 RNA copies, clones held over 98% of effector molecules, compared with under 1% in naive cells.

MiXCR, run by TCRdb on the PCR reads, gives a single entry per CDR3 protein. The sample has more than 550,000 distinct CDR3 sequences; 25% are singletons. This chain uses TRBV5-5 with TRBJ2-7, with no clear D. The clonotype originates from a human donor in good health. Some libraries in this study had Jurkat cell RNA spiked in. The sample comprised naive CD8+ T cells from blood, with Jurkat cell RNA spiked in. The subset: FACS-sorted CD8+CD4-CCR7+CD45RA+ naive T cells. CDR3 bases: TGTGCCAGCAGCTTGGGACCCAGCATGGGCCTCTCCTACGAGCAGTACTTC. This translates into CASSLGPSMGLSYEQYF.